This passage covers 21 T cell receptor beta chains from one sample sequenced in a study of control samples from healthy donors and cancer patients. The method was immunoSEQ multiplex PCR; TCRdb's version includes in-frame clones alone and lacks a portion of them. This sample has around 75,000 clones; approximately 92% occur once, and the top ten carry over 4.5%. The sample comprised blood. These receptors were taken from a woman aged 60-70 years in good health.

J is TRBJ1-4 and V is TRBV18; D gene uncertain. Germline V CDR1 and CDR2: KGHSH, LQKENI. The CDR3 totals 15 residues. Trimming removed 6 bases from V and 0 bases from J, with 11 bases in between. In DNA form, the CDR3 reads TGTGCCAGCTCGCCCTCGGTAGCAACTAATGAAAAACTGTTTTTT. As protein: CASSPSVATNEKLFF.

As for this clone: At the DNA level, this CDR3 is encoded by other sequences in the same sample as well. This chain connects TRBV6-5 to TRBJ2-7, with 10 bases lining up with TRBD1. The V gene's germline CDR1 is MNHEY and CDR2 SVGAGI. There are 14 residues in the CDR3. J was trimmed by 3 bases and V by 6 bases; bases with no gene match: 5. The CDR3 DNA reads as TGTGCCAGCAGCCCCGGGACAGGGGTCTACGAGCAGTACTTC. It specifies CASSPGTGVYEQYF.

CDR3 DNA: TGTGCCAGCAGGCAGGGGTTCTATGGCTACACCTTC. Residues: CASRQGFYGYTF. The chain combines TRBV6-5 with TRBJ1-2; TRBD1 is a possible D gene (6 bases). Trimming shortened V by 6 bases and J by 4 bases, and 9 bases separated the two germline ends. Germline CDR1 MNHEY, CDR2 SVGAGI. This CDR3 region has 12 residues.

The rearrangement joins TRBV5-1 to TRBJ2-1, with 7 bases fitting TRBD1. After removal of 0 bases from V and 0 bases from J, the junction contained 9 bases not matched to a gene. Germline V gene lookup returns CDR1 SGHRS and CDR2 YFSETQ. CDR3 length equals 18 residues. CDR3 in DNA: TGCGCCAGCAGCTTGGAAGGGGCAGGGGGATTCTCCTACAATGAGCAGTTCTTC. The encoded protein is CASSLEGAGGFSYNEQFF.

V usage is TRBV3-1 (or the pseudogene TRBV3-2) and J usage is TRBJ2-1; unclear D gene. Trimming left V 0 bases short and J 5 bases short, with 11 bases between. CDR1 LGHDT and CDR2 YNNKEL come from the germline V gene (reference sequence). This CDR3 is 15 amino acids long. The CDR3 DNA is TGTGCCAGCAGCCAAGACTTAGCTCCTCACAATGAGCAGTTCTTC. Encoded protein: CASSQDLAPHNEQFF.

The chain employs TRBV7-2 and TRBJ2-1, with TRBD2 matching 13 bases. The germline gives CDR1 SGHTA, CDR2 FQGNSA. CDR3 length: 16 amino acids. V was clipped by 5 bases and J by 10 bases; unmatched bases: 11. CDR3 coding DNA: TGTGCCAGCAGCCCCGTGTCGGGACTAGCGGGATTCGAGCAGTTCTTC. The encoded protein is CASSPVSGLAGFEQFF.

The chain joins TRBV27 to TRBJ2-2; TRBD2 matches at 8 bases. CDR3 size: 18 residues. V was clipped by 5 bases and J by 6 bases; unmatched bases: 17. CDR1 and CDR2 from the germline V gene are MNHEY and SMNVEV (reference sequence). The CDR3 region has the DNA TGTGCCAGCAGTAAGCTTGGCGGGAGGATAGGGTTCCCCGGGGAGCTGTTTTTT. Encoded protein: CASSKLGGRIGFPGELFF.

In its sample, this clone was seen once. The chain uses TRBV6-1 and TRBJ2-4, with D possibly TRBD1 on 6 matching bases. Trimming pared 1 base from V and 5 bases from J, leaving 12 bases between. This CDR3 has 15 residues. Germline V CDR1 and CDR2: MNHNS, SASEGT. CDR3 amino acids: CASSEGRQVENIQYF. Here the CDR3 DNA reads TGTGCCAGCAGTGAAGGGCGACAGGTCGAAAACATTCAGTACTTC.

The chain has TRBV7-2 and TRBJ2-1, with TRBD2 matching 10 bases. The V gene end was trimmed by 1 base and the J gene end by 4 bases; junction bases not matched to a gene: 4. From germline, CDR1 is SGHTA and CDR2 FQGNSA. This CDR3 is 16 amino acids long. CDR3 sequence (DNA): TGTGCCAGCAGCTTAGAAGCGGGAGGGATTTACAATGAGCAGTTCTTC. This encodes CASSLEAGGIYNEQFF.

This chain uses TRBV10-2 with TRBJ1-5, with D unresolved. CDR1 WSHSY and CDR2 SAAADI come from the germline V gene. Trimming stripped 4 bases from V and 2 bases from J, with 12 bases between. The CDR3 totals 15 residues. DNA of the CDR3: TGCGCCAGCAGTGGAACCCAACTGGGCAATCAGCCCCAGCATTTT. Its translation is CASSGTQLGNQPQHF.

This chain uses TRBV6-1 with TRBJ1-5; D call uncertain. V was cut by 2 bases and J by 4 bases, with 3 bases left in between. Germline-derived CDR1 and CDR2 are MNHNS and SASEGT. The CDR3 is made up of 12 amino acids. The CDR3 reads CASSERNQPQHF. Written as DNA, the CDR3 is TGTGCCAGCAGTGAAAGGAATCAGCCCCAGCATTTT.

The chain combines TRBV11-1 with TRBJ1-6; D call uncertain. The V and J ends lost 4 bases and 7 bases respectively, with 11 bases between them. There are 14 residues in the CDR3. Per the germline V gene, CDR1 is SGHAT and CDR2 is FQDESV (reference sequence). The CDR3 protein is CASSSDPRNSPLHF. CDR3 nucleotides: TGTGCCAGCAGCTCGGACCCACGGAATTCACCCCTCCACTTT. The full variable domain, completed using reference TRBV11-1 and TRBJ1-6, is EAEVAQSPRYKITEKSQAVAFWCDPISGHATLYWYRQILGQGPELLVQFQDESVVDDSQLPKDRFSAERLKGVDSTLKIQPAELGDSAMYLCASSSDPRNSPLHFGNGTRLTVT.

The chain combines TRBV11-2 with TRBJ2-7; 7 bases map to TRBD2. V gave up 3 bases and J gave up 6 bases; unmatched junction bases: 5. This CDR3 has 13 amino acids. Germline CDR1 and CDR2: SGHAT and FQNNGV. CDR3 DNA sequence: TGTGCCAGCAGCTTTGCGCCTAGCGGCGAGCAGTACTTC. Residues: CASSFAPSGEQYF.

The chain is built from TRBV28 and TRBJ1-6; the D gene is possibly TRBD1 (5 bases). The CDR3 contains 15 residues. Per germline, CDR1 MDHEN and CDR2 SYDVKM. V lost 3 bases and J 4 bases, leaving 10 bases between the germline ends. CDR3 residues: CASSLGGGYNSPLHF. The CDR3 region has the DNA TGTGCCAGCAGTTTGGGCGGGGGTTATAATTCACCCCTCCACTTT. Complete variable domain (other parts from reference TRBV28 and TRBJ1-6): DVKVTQSSRYLVKRTGEKVFLECVQDMDHENMFWYRQDPGLGLRLIYFSYDVKMKEKGDIPEGYSVSREKKERFSLILESASTNQTSMYLCASSLGGGYNSPLHFGNGTRLTVT.

The chain recombines TRBV5-1 with TRBJ1-6, with unresolved D. The V end lost 0 bases, the J end lost 7 bases, and 8 bases lay between the germline ends. The germline V gene has CDR1 SGHRS and CDR2 YFSETQ. The CDR3 extends over 14 amino acids. The chain's CDR3 is CASSLASGNSPLHF. CDR3 DNA sequence: TGCGCCAGCAGCTTGGCGTCTGGGAATTCACCCCTCCACTTT.

The chain combines TRBV19 with TRBJ1-2; the D gene is possibly TRBD1 (5 bases). Germline V CDR1 and CDR2: LNHDA, SQIVND (reference sequence). The CDR3 consists of 15 residues. Trimming left V 3 bases short and J 4 bases short, with 15 bases between. This CDR3 reads CASSIRASQPYGYTF. The CDR3 DNA is TGTGCCAGTAGTATCAGGGCCAGCCAGCCCTATGGCTACACCTTC.

The rearrangement links TRBV7-8 to TRBJ2-3; the D gene could be TRBD1 or TRBD2 (6 bases each). The CDR3 sequence is 15 residues long. The germline V gene has CDR1 SGHVS and CDR2 FQNEAQ. Trimming left V 7 bases short and J 4 bases short, with 18 bases between. The CDR3 sequence: CASTPQDYRADTQYF. The CDR3 DNA is TGTGCCAGCACCCCACAGGACTACAGGGCAGATACGCAGTATTTT.

This rearrangement joins TRBV19 to TRBJ1-2, with a weak D call TRBD1 (6 bases). This CDR3 region has 14 residues. V lost 6 bases and J 7 bases, leaving 18 bases between the germline ends. Germline values: CDR1 LNHDA, CDR2 SQIVND (reference sequence). The CDR3 coding sequence is TGTGCCAGTAGAAATCCCGGGACAAAGATTGGCTACACCTTC. Translating it yields CASRNPGTKIGYTF.

This chain joins TRBV7-9 and TRBJ2-1; D might be TRBD1 (5 bases). From germline, CDR1 is SEHNR and CDR2 FQNEAQ (reference sequence). The CDR3 contains 14 residues. V lost 2 bases to trimming and J lost 6 bases, with 11 bases between them. The CDR3 here is CASSLLGQGNEQFF. The CDR3 bases are TGTGCCAGCAGCTTATTGGGGCAGGGCAATGAGCAGTTCTTC.

V and J are TRBV19 and TRBJ1-1, with a tentative D call TRBD1 (5 bases). Germline V CDR1 and CDR2: LNHDA, SQIVND (reference sequence). The length of the CDR3 is 17 residues. Trimming removed 4 bases at V and 2 bases at J, with 20 bases between. DNA of the CDR3: TGTGCCAGTAGTACCCGAATGACAGTAGGTCAAAACACTGAAGCTTTCTTT. Translated, it gives CASSTRMTVGQNTEAFF.

This clone was counted once. V gene TRBV5-1 combines with J gene TRBJ1-2, with TRBD1 as a possible D gene (5 bases). Germline V lookup: CDR1 SGHRS, CDR2 YFSETQ. Trimming pared 1 base from V and 4 bases from J, leaving 14 bases between. The CDR3 runs 15 residues. CDR3: CASSLSTDSLYGYTF. In nucleotides, the CDR3 is TGCGCCAGCAGCTTGTCCACAGACAGCCTCTATGGCTACACCTTC.